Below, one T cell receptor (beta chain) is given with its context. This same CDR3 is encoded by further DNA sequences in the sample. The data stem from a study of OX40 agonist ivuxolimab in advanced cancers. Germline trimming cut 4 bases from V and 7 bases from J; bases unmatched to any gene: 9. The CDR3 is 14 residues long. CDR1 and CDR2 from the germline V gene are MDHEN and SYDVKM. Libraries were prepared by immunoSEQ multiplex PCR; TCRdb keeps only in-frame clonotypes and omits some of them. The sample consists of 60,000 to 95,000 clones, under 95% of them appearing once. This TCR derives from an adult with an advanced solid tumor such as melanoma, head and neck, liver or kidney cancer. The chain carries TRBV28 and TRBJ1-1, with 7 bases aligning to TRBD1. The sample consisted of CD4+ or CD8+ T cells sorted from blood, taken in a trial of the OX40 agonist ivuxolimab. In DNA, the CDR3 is TGTGCCAGCAGTTCTGGACAAGGGGGCGGTGAAGCTTTCTTT. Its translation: CASSSGQGGGEAFF.